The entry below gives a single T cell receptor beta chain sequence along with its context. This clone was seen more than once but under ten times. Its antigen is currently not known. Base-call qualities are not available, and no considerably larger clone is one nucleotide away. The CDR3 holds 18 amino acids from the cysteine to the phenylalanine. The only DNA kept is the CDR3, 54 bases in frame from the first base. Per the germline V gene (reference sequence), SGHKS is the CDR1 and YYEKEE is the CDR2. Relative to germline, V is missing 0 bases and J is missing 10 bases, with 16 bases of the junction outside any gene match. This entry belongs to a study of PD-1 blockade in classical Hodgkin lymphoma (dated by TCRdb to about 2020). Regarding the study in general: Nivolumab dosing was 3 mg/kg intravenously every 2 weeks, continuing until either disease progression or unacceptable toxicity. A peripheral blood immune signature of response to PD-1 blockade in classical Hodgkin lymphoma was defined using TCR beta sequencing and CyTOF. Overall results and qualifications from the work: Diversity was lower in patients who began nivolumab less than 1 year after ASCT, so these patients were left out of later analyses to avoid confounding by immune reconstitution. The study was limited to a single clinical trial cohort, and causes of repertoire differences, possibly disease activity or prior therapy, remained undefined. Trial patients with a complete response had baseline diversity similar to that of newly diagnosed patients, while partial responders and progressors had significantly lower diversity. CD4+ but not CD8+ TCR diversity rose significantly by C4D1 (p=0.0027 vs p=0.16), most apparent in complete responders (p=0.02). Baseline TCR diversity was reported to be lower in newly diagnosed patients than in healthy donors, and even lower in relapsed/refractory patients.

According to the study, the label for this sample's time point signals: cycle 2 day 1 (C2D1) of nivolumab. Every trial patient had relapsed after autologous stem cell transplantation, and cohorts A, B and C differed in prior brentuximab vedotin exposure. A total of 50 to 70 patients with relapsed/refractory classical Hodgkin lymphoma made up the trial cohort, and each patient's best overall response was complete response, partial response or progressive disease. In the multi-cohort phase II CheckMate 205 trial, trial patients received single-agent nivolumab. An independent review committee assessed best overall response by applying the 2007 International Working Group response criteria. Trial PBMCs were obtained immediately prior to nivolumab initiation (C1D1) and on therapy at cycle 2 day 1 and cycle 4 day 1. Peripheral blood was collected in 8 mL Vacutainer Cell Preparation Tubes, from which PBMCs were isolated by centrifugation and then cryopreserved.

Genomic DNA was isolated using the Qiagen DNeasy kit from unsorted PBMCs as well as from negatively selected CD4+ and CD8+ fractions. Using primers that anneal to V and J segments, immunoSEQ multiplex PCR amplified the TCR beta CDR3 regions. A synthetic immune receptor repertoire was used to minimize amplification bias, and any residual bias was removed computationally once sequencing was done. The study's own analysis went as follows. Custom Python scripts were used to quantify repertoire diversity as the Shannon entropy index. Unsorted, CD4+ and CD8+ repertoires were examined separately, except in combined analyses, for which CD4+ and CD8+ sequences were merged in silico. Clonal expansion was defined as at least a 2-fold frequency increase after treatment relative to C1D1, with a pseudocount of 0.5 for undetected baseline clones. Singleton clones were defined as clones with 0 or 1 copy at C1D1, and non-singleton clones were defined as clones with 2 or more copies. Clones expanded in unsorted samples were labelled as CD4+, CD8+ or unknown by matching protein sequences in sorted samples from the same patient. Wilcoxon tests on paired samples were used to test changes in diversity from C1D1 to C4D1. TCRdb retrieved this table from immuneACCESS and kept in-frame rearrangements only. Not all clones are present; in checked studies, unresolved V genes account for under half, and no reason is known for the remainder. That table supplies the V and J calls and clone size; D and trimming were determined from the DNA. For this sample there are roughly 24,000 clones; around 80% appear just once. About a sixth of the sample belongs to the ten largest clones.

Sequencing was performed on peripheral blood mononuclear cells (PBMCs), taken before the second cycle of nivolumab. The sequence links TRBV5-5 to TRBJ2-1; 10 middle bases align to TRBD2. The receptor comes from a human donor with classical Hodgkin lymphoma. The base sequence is TGTGCCAGCAGCTTGGTGCTAGCGGGAGCTGGTATGGGGGAGGAGCAGTTCTTC. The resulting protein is CASSLVLAGAGMGEEQFF.